This paragraph covers one T cell receptor (beta chain) sequence. This clone was recorded a few times. The target of this receptor is not known. Within one base of it there is no much larger clone, and no base qualities were kept. This entry belongs to a study of blood T cell repertoires in COVID-19 (dated by TCRdb to 2018 to 2020). Background for the entire study: The collaborator samples originated in the United States, Italy and Spain and spanned the acute and convalescent phases of COVID-19. The prospective study material was composed of cDNA or gDNA derived from T cells, B-cell-depleted T cells, or PBMCs. Deeply sampled blood TCRbeta repertoires from subjects exposed to, actively infected with, or recovered from COVID-19 were included in the dataset. The repertoires were released in a freely available public database intended as a resource for research on the immune response to SARS-CoV-2. The samples were drawn from the first 160 participants of the ongoing ImmuneRACE study and from 1,254 subjects provided by 6 global collaborators. Sample metadata almost always included a de-identified subject ID, COVID-19 status, age in years and sex. HLA class I and class II types, where available, came from metadata supplied by the sample provider rather than from assay-based typing. Here is what the overall study found, with its caveats: Clinical and demographic metadata were provided uncurated, with the amount varying by source and participant.

Participants in the prospective study were aged about 18 to 95 years, lived in over 20 United States geographic areas, and enrolled through a virtual design. In the prospective study, cohorts were assigned on the basis of participant-reported clinical history obtained from a screening survey and a study questionnaire. For ImmuneRACE Cohort 3, a participant was defined as recovered based on two consecutive negative NP/OP PCR tests, clearance by a healthcare professional, or resolution of symptoms. Mobile phlebotomists in the prospective study collected whole blood, serum and a nasopharyngeal or oropharyngeal swab from every participant. Participants in the prospective study had the option to provide additional blood draws and questionnaires over a roughly 2-month period. Before DNA extraction, prospective study blood samples were shipped either frozen or at room temperature. TCRbeta CDR3 regions were amplified from genomic DNA by means of the immunoSEQ Assay, a bias-controlled multiplex PCR. As for the authors' bioinformatics: The number of nucleated cells in each sample was estimated by amplification of reference gene primers within the assay. To quantify the absolute abundance of each unique TCRbeta CDR3 rearrangement, sequence reads were collapsed and filtered. Productive Simpson clonality was computed per sample as the square root of Simpson's diversity index over productive rearrangements. This immuneACCESS table, as held by TCRdb, lists in-frame sequences with V and J called but not all clones. Of the missing ones, under half trace to an unresolved V gene in checked studies; the others have no known cause. V and J calls and clone size are copied from that table; D and trimming were computed from the DNA. The sample has some 350,000 clones on record, over 70% of them singletons. Together, the top ten hold around 5% of the sample.

The germline V gene sets CDR1 to KGHSH and CDR2 to LQKENI. Reading from cysteine to phenylalanine, the CDR3 counts 14 amino acids. Only the CDR3 region is kept as DNA, spanning 42 bases read in frame from base 1. At the junction V is shortened by 6 bases and J by 2 bases; bases outside the gene matches: 4. The V and J genes are TRBV18 and TRBJ1-5; TRBD1 agrees with 7 junctional bases. The sample comprised PBMCs or T cells enriched from blood (not recorded which). This receptor was taken from a man aged 25-40 years who had recovered from COVID-19. The DNA sequence follows: TGTGCCAGCTCGACCGGACAGGGCAATCAGCCCCAGCATTTT. This gives the protein CASSTGQGNQPQHF.